This TCR beta chain was sequenced in a study of T-cell memory formation after mild COVID-19. Study context: Among the donors, TCR clusters were largely specific to each donor.

The 5'RACE method, run with constant-segment primers, produced TCR alpha and TCR beta cDNA libraries (carrying sample barcodes and UMIs). Each CDR3 protein is one row after TCRdb ran MiXCR on the 5' RACE reads. The table has around 200,000 distinct CDR3 sequences, roughly a fifth seen once. Study-level findings and limits: Second-wave clones reaching peak frequency on day 37 lacked confirmed SARS-CoV-2 specificity. Balance between CD4 and CD8 was seen in clones contracting day 15 to 85, and a CD4+ lean was seen in later expanders.

This clonotype was detected only a few times. What it binds is unknown. What was sequenced was PBMCs or a T cell subset sorted from them (not recorded which). The receptor's source is an adult woman who had mild COVID-19 (a few samples of this study predate the infection). Cell type and time point are not known.

The CDR3 reads CSARGGQLNTEAFF. CDR3 coding DNA: TGCAGTGCTAGAGGGGGGCAGTTGAACACTGAAGCTTTCTTT. The chain uses TRBV20-1 and TRBJ1-1; D might be TRBD1 (6 bases). This CDR3 has 14 amino acids. V lost 1 base, J lost 0 bases, and 9 bases lay in between. The V gene's germline CDR1 is DFQATT and CDR2 SNEGSKA (reference sequence).